The next 5 T cell receptor beta chains were all read from a single sample in a study of blood T cells in healthy people across ages. PCR was performed a second time for 7 to 11 cycles using a sample-barcoded 5' primer and a J-beta primer mix. TCRdb ran MiXCR on the 5' RACE reads and lists one entry per CDR3 protein. Counted here are roughly 1,100,000 distinct CDR3 sequences, 20% to 25% occurring once; the ten biggest clones make up about 0.72%. The sample also formed part of further work on T cells of mothers and their children.

Sequencing was done on a sample of blood. These receptors were obtained from a girl aged 2 to 9 in good health.

The rearrangement joins TRBV29-1 to TRBJ2-5; D remains ambiguous. Germline V CDR1 and CDR2: SQVTM, ANQGSEA. The V gene lost 1 base and the J gene lost 4 bases, with 7 bases spanning the gap. The CDR3 covers 12 residues. The CDR3 nucleotides are TGCAGCGTTGAAGCAGACGGAGAGACCCAGTACTTC. Its protein product is CSVEADGETQYF.

V gene TRBV4-1 combines with J gene TRBJ2-3; 9 nucleotides align to TRBD2. Per germline, CDR1 MGHRA and CDR2 YSYEKL. The CDR3 loop spans 16 amino acids. J was trimmed by 3 bases and V by 4 bases; bases with no gene match: 8. The CDR3 sequence is CASSPWSGRLTDTQYF. The CDR3 DNA follows: TGCGCCAGCAGCCCTTGGAGCGGGAGGTTGACAGATACGCAGTATTTT.

The chain joins TRBV7-2 to TRBJ2-5; tentative D call: TRBD2 (6 bases). Germline V gene data show CDR1 as SGHTA and CDR2 as FQGNSA. V lost 7 bases and J 7 bases, leaving 13 bases between the germline ends. The CDR3 runs 12 residues. In DNA form, the CDR3 reads TGTGCCAGCATCATCTTGGGGGGGACCCAGTACTTC. Translated: CASIILGGTQYF.

A few counts support this clonotype. The rearrangement joins TRBV14 to TRBJ2-3; no definite D call. V was clipped by 3 bases and J by 9 bases, with 10 bases between them. Germline V CDR1 and CDR2: SGHDN, FVKESK. CDR3 length: 12 amino acids. The CDR3 DNA is TGTGCCAGCAGCCATCCCCTCGACACGCAGTATTTT. Translated, it gives CASSHPLDTQYF. The full variable domain, completed using reference TRBV14 and TRBJ2-3, is EAGVTQFPSHSVIEKGQTVTLRCDPISGHDNLYWYRRVMGKEIKFLLHFVKESKQDESGMPNNRFLAERTGGTYSTLKVQPAELEDSGVYFCASSHPLDTQYFGPGTRLTVL.

This chain links TRBV27 with TRBJ2-7; tentatively, D is TRBD1 (5 bases). The CDR3 sequence is 13 residues long. From germline, CDR1 is MNHEY and CDR2 SMNVEV (reference sequence). Trimming left V 6 bases short and J 3 bases short, with 12 bases between. As DNA, the CDR3 is TGTGCCAGCAGCCTAAACAGGCTCTACGAGCAGTACTTC. It translates to CASSLNRLYEQYF.